One sample yielded the 27 T cell receptor beta chains listed below, sequenced in a study of blood T cell repertoires in COVID-19. Profiled with immunoSEQ multiplex PCR; TCRdb holds only in-frame clones, not every one. The sample shows about 170,000 clones, around 90% of them seen only once. Sequencing was done on a sample of peripheral blood. These receptors were collected from a man younger than 35 with COVID-19, enrolled during active disease.

The rearrangement joins TRBV9 to TRBJ2-1; 8 nucleotides agree with TRBD1. The V gene's germline CDR1 is SGDLS and CDR2 YYNGEE. The V gene end was trimmed by 1 base and the J gene end by 7 bases; junction bases not matched to a gene: 16. The CDR3 has 18 amino acids. The DNA for the CDR3 is TGTGCCAGCAGCGTATCCGGACAGGGTGTATTCCCACAGAATGAGCAGTTCTTC. It specifies CASSVSGQGVFPQNEQFF.

CDR3 sequence: CASSPPAGLLDEQYF. In DNA form, the CDR3 reads TGTGCCAGCTCACCACCGGCAGGGTTGCTCGACGAGCAGTACTTC. The chain combines TRBV18 with TRBJ2-7, with D perhaps TRBD1 (5 bases). CDR3 length: 15 residues. Trimming stripped 0 bases from V and 5 bases from J, with 14 bases between. Per the germline V gene, CDR1 is KGHSH and CDR2 is LQKENI. The full variable domain, in which reference TRBV18 and TRBJ2-7 provide the parts outside the CDR3, is NAGVMQNPRHLVRRRGQEARLRCSPMKGHSHVYWYRQLPEEGLKFMVYLQKENIIDESGMPKERFSAEFPKEGPSILRIQQVVRGDSAAYFCASSPPAGLLDEQYFGPGTRLTVT.

This chain links TRBV6-5 with TRBJ2-7, with a weak D call TRBD2 (6 bases). Trimming took off 6 bases at V and 3 bases at J, with 12 bases between the two ends. This CDR3 contains 13 residues. The germline CDR1 and CDR2 sequences are MNHEY and SVGAGI. The CDR3 DNA is TGTGCCAGCAGGGGGGGACTGGACTACGAGCAGTACTTC. Protein product: CASRGGLDYEQYF.

The chain recombines TRBV15 with TRBJ2-5; possible D gene TRBD1, 6 bases. Germline values: CDR1 LNHNV, CDR2 YYDKDF (reference sequence). CDR3 length: 16 amino acids. V shed 0 bases and J shed 1 base, with 12 bases lying between them. CDR3 sequence reads: CATSRDVTGIQETQYF. The CDR3 coding sequence is TGTGCCACCAGCAGAGACGTAACAGGGATCCAAGAGACCCAGTACTTC.

The rearrangement uses TRBV7-9 and TRBJ2-3; possible D gene TRBD2, 7 bases. Trimming stripped 5 bases from V and 4 bases from J, with 13 bases between. Per the germline V gene, CDR1 is SEHNR and CDR2 is FQNEAQ (reference sequence). The CDR3 has 14 residues. CDR3 in amino acids: CASSPNGGPDTQYF. The CDR3 DNA reads TGTGCCAGCAGCCCTAACGGGGGGCCAGATACGCAGTATTTT.

In this sample, this clone turned up a few times. The chain uses TRBV6-5 and TRBJ1-5; the D is unclear. There are 13 residues in the CDR3. Germline V lookup: CDR1 MNHEY, CDR2 SVGAGI. V gave up 6 bases and J gave up 0 bases, with 6 bases separating them. The CDR3 here is CASRGYSNQPQHF. CDR3 DNA sequence: TGTGCCAGCAGGGGCTATAGCAATCAGCCCCAGCATTTT.

A few counts support this clone. CDR3 nucleotides: TGTGCCAGCAGCTTTGGCCGGGGGGGCACAGGGGGCTACACCTTC. Residues: CASSFGRGGTGGYTF. V usage is TRBV5-6 and J usage is TRBJ1-2, with D perhaps matching TRBD1 (6 bases). The germline CDR1 and CDR2 sequences are SGHDT and YYEEEE. V was cut by 2 bases and J by 8 bases, with 19 bases left in between. CDR3 length equals 15 residues. Full variable domain (outside the CDR3, taken from reference TRBV5-6 and TRBJ1-2): DAGVTQSPTHLIKTRGQQVTLRCSPKSGHDTVSWYQQALGQGPQFIFQYYEEEERQRGNFPDRFSGHQFPNYSSELNVNALLLGDSALYLCASSFGRGGTGGYTFGSGTRLTVV.

The chain is built from TRBV9 and TRBJ2-5, with 9 bases identical to TRBD1. Germline V lookup: CDR1 SGDLS, CDR2 YYNGEE. The CDR3 length is 17 residues. V was pared by 3 bases and J by 0 bases, with 9 bases of the junction left unmatched. CDR3 nucleotide sequence: TGTGCCAGCAGCGGACCGGTGGGGACAGGGAACCAAGAGACCCAGTACTTC. Translating it yields CASSGPVGTGNQETQYF.

V is TRBV27 and J is TRBJ2-7, with 12 bases lining up with TRBD2. Per the germline V gene, CDR1 is MNHEY and CDR2 is SMNVEV (reference sequence). This CDR3 contains 18 residues. V trimming: 5 bases; J trimming: 0 bases; junction bases outside the gene matches: 11. Written as DNA, the CDR3 is TGTGCCAGCAGTCCCACCAGGACTAGCGGGACTAGCTCCTACGAGCAGTACTTC. This sequence encodes CASSPTRTSGTSSYEQYF.

Only one count was recorded for this clone. The chain is built from TRBV28 and TRBJ2-1, with 9 bases identical to TRBD1. The CDR3 runs to 15 residues. Germline lookup yields CDR1 MDHEN and CDR2 SYDVKM. J lost 10 bases, V lost 6 bases, and 13 bases had no gene match. CDR3 DNA: TGTGCCAGCAGCCAGCACCGGGACAGGGAGGGGGAGCAGTTCTTC. It encodes CASSQHRDREGEQFF.

V gene TRBV13 combines with J gene TRBJ2-7, with 12 bases fitting TRBD1. The germline gives CDR1 PRHDT, CDR2 FYEKMQ (reference sequence). The V segment lost 4 bases and the J segment 4 bases; nucleotides outside the gene matches: 11. This CDR3 is 17 amino acids long. The DNA for the CDR3 is TGTGCCAGCAGCTCAGGCTCCCTGGGACAGGGGGCTTACGAGCAGTACTTC. Translating gives CASSSGSLGQGAYEQYF.

J is TRBJ2-7 and V is TRBV10-3, with 7 bases fitting TRBD2. V dropped 8 bases and J dropped 2; count of bases not matched to a gene: 3. The length of the CDR3 is 12 residues. Germline CDR1 reads ENHRY; CDR2 reads SYGVKD. The CDR3 nucleotides are TGTGCCATCGGGGGGGGGACCTACGAGCAGTACTTC. Its translation is CAIGGGTYEQYF.

The V and J genes are TRBV5-6 and TRBJ1-1; D might be TRBD1 (5 bases). Between the trimmed V and J ends, which lost 0 bases and 7 bases, there was a span of 13 bases. Germline-derived CDR1 and CDR2 are SGHDT and YYEEEE. CDR3 size: 14 residues. The DNA for the CDR3 is TGTGCCAGCAGCTTGGCCAAATGGGGGGATGAAGCTTTCTTT. Translated, it gives CASSLAKWGDEAFF.

The genes are TRBV3-1 (or the pseudogene TRBV3-2) and TRBJ2-5; D perhaps matches TRBD2 (6 bases). V lost 1 base to trimming and J lost 5 bases, with 20 bases between them. The CDR3 length is 17 residues. CDR1 is LGHDT and CDR2 is YNNKEL in the germline V gene (reference sequence). CDR3 nucleotides: TGTGCCAGCAGCCAAGCCCCCCTACGGCGGGACGGCGAGACCCAGTACTTC. Translated, it gives CASSQAPLRRDGETQYF.

CDR3 loop: CTSSDEGVHSPLHF. The CDR3 DNA reads TGCACCAGCAGCGACGAGGGGGTCCATTCACCCCTCCACTTT. The chain is built from TRBV1 and TRBJ1-6; the table calls TRBD1, which could not be checked here. TRBV1 is classified as a pseudogene. CDR3 length: 14 residues.

The chain links TRBV24-1 to TRBJ1-4, with 10 bases that match TRBD1. J gave up 4 bases and V 4 bases, and 5 bases lay outside the gene matches. There are 16 residues in the CDR3. Per germline, CDR1 KGHDR and CDR2 SFDVKD. CDR3: CATSEFRDRGNEKLFF. CDR3 nucleotide sequence: TGTGCCACCAGTGAATTCCGGGACAGGGGTAATGAAAAACTGTTTTTT.

The CDR3 loop is CASSITAAYEQYF. Written as DNA, the CDR3 is TGTGCCAGTAGTATCACAGCAGCCTACGAGCAGTACTTC. The chain links TRBV19 to TRBJ2-7; no firm D call. V was shortened by 3 bases and J by 2 bases, with 8 bases between the two germline ends. Germline V gene lookup returns CDR1 LNHDA and CDR2 SQIVND (reference sequence). CDR3 length equals 13 residues.

This clone was counted only a few times. V and J are TRBV13 and TRBJ2-3; 8 nucleotides line up with TRBD2. This CDR3 comprises 15 residues. CDR1 is PRHDT and CDR2 is FYEKMQ in the germline V gene (reference sequence). With V trimmed by 2 bases and J by 2 bases, 3 bases remained unmatched. CDR3 protein: CASSLHSGVTDTQYF. The DNA of the CDR3 is TGTGCCAGCAGCTTACATAGCGGGGTCACAGATACGCAGTATTTT.

V and J are TRBV3-1 (or the pseudogene TRBV3-2) and TRBJ1-1; possible D gene TRBD1, 6 bases. The CDR3 sequence is 13 residues long. Germline V gene data show CDR1 as LGHDT and CDR2 as YNNKEL (reference sequence). Trimming removed 5 bases at V and 6 bases at J, with 13 bases between. CDR3 residues: CASSFWTESEAFF. DNA of the CDR3: TGTGCCAGCAGCTTCTGGACAGAGTCTGAAGCTTTCTTT.

DNA of the CDR3: TGTGCCAGCAGCCCGACAGATTTTTACTATGGCTACACCTTC. Amino acid sequence: CASSPTDFYYGYTF. V usage is TRBV7-9 and J usage is TRBJ1-2, with a weak D call TRBD1 (5 bases). This CDR3 is built from 14 residues. From germline, CDR1 is SEHNR and CDR2 FQNEAQ (reference sequence). V lost 5 bases and J 3 bases, leaving 13 bases between the germline ends.

This rearrangement joins TRBV5-8 to TRBJ2-3; maybe TRBD1 (7 bases). The length of the CDR3 is 16 residues. V was cut by 3 bases and J by 0 bases, with 14 bases left in between. CDR1 and CDR2 (germline): SGHTS, YDEGEE. The CDR3 loop is CASSSAAGQSTDTQYF. The CDR3 DNA sequence: TGTGCCAGCAGCTCTGCGGCGGGACAGAGCACAGATACGCAGTATTTT.

The CDR3 loop is CSALYNEQFF. For the CDR3, the DNA is TGCAGTGCCTTATACAATGAGCAGTTCTTC. The chain couples TRBV20-1 to TRBJ2-1, with D unresolved. The CDR3 has 10 amino acids. V gave up 6 bases and J gave up 4 bases, with 4 bases separating them. In germline, CDR1 is DFQATT, CDR2 SNEGSKA (reference sequence).

A note on this clone: A junction boundary mismatches the germline segment, possibly from a read error. The CDR3 spells CASSRDRTNEKLLF. CDR3 DNA: TGTGCCAGCTCACGGGACAGAACTAATGAAAAACTGCTTTTT. This chain links TRBV18 with TRBJ1-4, with TRBD1 identical over 7 bases. Per germline, CDR1 KGHSH and CDR2 LQKENI. The CDR3 is made up of 14 amino acids.

The chain has TRBV28 and TRBJ2-7, with a weak D call TRBD1 (5 bases). Between the trimmed V and J ends, which lost 8 bases and 7 bases, there was a span of 12 bases. Germline V gene sequence: CDR1 MDHEN, CDR2 SYDVKM. This CDR3 region has 11 residues. The CDR3, as DNA: TGTGCCAGCGGGGCCACAACTGAGCAGTACTTC. Protein: CASGATTEQYF.

V gene TRBV5-8 combines with J gene TRBJ2-1, with D hard to call. V gave up 0 bases and J gave up 0 bases, with 7 bases separating them. The CDR3 has 15 residues. Germline V gene sequence: CDR1 SGHTS, CDR2 YDEGEE. The CDR3 region has the DNA TGTGCCAGCAGCTTGGGACAAGTCTCCTACAATGAGCAGTTCTTC. This gives the protein CASSLGQVSYNEQFF.

The chain joins TRBV29-1 to TRBJ2-7, with D possibly matching TRBD2 (5 bases). The CDR3 has 10 residues. V gave up 5 bases and J gave up 3 bases, with 5 bases separating them. Germline lookup yields CDR1 SQVTM and CDR2 ANQGSEA. CDR3 residues: CSVRDYEQYF. The CDR3 region has the DNA TGCAGCGTTCGGGACTACGAGCAGTACTTC.

The chain joins TRBV11-2 to TRBJ2-1, with 7 positions matching TRBD1. The CDR3 sequence is 15 residues long. The junction had 7 bases not matched to a gene; V was cut back by 4 bases and J by 4 bases. Germline values: CDR1 SGHAT, CDR2 FQNNGV. In DNA form, the CDR3 reads TGTGCCAGCAGCTCACTCGGACAGGCTTACAATGAGCAGTTCTTC. Residues: CASSSLGQAYNEQFF.